This is a list of T cell receptor beta chains from one sample in a study of PD-L1 blockade in urothelial cancer. Sequencing used immunoSEQ multiplex PCR; TCRdb keeps in-frame clones, though not all of them. The sample yields some 40,000 clones, about 90% seen once. The specimen comprised PBMCs, sampled around atezolizumab (anti-PD-L1) treatment. The source is a man between 65 and 79 years old with urothelial cancer. The CDR3 runs from the conserved cysteine through the conserved F or W. D genes are given only for firm matches. Size is omitted from some rows. Given values are once, few, many or a class for expanded clones.

>TRBD1|TRBV6-6|-|TRBJ1-1|13
TGTGCCAGCAGAGGGACAGGGGCCACTGAAGCTTTCTTT
CASRGTGATEAFF
>TRBD1|TRBV10-3|-|TRBJ2-3|14
TGTGCCATCAGTGAGTCAGGGGGCGAGGATACGCAGTATTTT
CAISESGGEDTQYF
>TRBD2|TRBV7-8|-|TRBJ2-7|15
TGTGCCAGCAGCCCCGGGACTAGCGGCTCCTACGAGCAGTACTTC
CASSPGTSGSYEQYF
>TRBD2|TRBV6-5|-|TRBJ2-1|14
TGTGCCAGCAGTTCGCCGGGAGGGGACAATGAGCAGTTCTTC
CASSSPGGDNEQFF
>-|TRBV18|-|TRBJ2-5|11
TGTGCCAGCTCACCTAAAGAGACCCAGTACTTC
CASSPKETQYF
>TRBD1|TRBV6-1|-|TRBJ2-5|18
TGTGCCAGCAGTGAGGACGGGACAGGGGTATCGGTTCGGGAGACCCAGTACTTC
CASSEDGTGVSVRETQYF
>TRBD2|TRBV9|-|TRBJ2-4|17
TGTGCCAGCAGCGTAGACGGGGGGGAAGGAGTCAAAAACATTCAGTACTTC
CASSVDGGEGVKNIQYF
>-|TRBV6-1|-|TRBJ2-7|13
TGTGCCAGCAGTGAAGCTGGCCCCTACGAGCAGTACTTC
CASSEAGPYEQYF
>TRBD1|TRBV5-1|few|TRBJ1-4|16
TGCGCCAGCAGCTTGCAGGGGGCAACTATACAAGAAAAACTGTTTTTT
CASSLQGATIQEKLFF
>TRBD1|TRBV27|-|TRBJ1-1|15
TGTGCCAGCAGCTCGGGACAGGCCCTGAACACTGAAGCTTTCTTT
CASSSGQALNTEAFF
>-|TRBV18|-|TRBJ2-7|14
TGTGCCAGCTCGCCTGTCCCCAGCTCCTACGAGCAGTACTTC
CASSPVPSSYEQYF
>TRBD2|TRBV12-5|-|TRBJ2-2|16
TGTGCTAGTGGTTTGGTACTGGGAGCGGGAACCGGGGAGCTGTTTTTT
CASGLVLGAGTGELFF
>TRBD2|TRBV13|once|TRBJ2-1|20
TGTGCCAGCAGCTTATACTCCAGGACTAGCGGGAGATCGTCCTACAATGAGCAGTTCTTC
CASSLYSRTSGRSSYNEQFF
>-|TRBV6-1|once|TRBJ2-7|11
TGTGCCAGCAGTTCATCCCCCGAGCAGTACTTC
CASSSSPEQYF
>TRBD1|TRBV29-1|-|TRBJ1-3|14
TGCAGCGTGAAAAACAGGGGGAGTGGAAACACCATATATTTT
CSVKNRGSGNTIYF
>TRBD2|TRBV2|-|TRBJ2-2|13
TGTGCCAGCCAGCGGGAGGTCGCCGGGGAGCTGTTTTTT
CASQREVAGELFF
>-|TRBV7-3|-|TRBJ2-1|15
TGTGCCAGCCCCTGGGCTGCAAGCTCCTACAATGAGCAGTTCTTC
CASPWAASSYNEQFF
>TRBD2|TRBV6-5|once|TRBJ2-7|15
TGTGCCAGCAGATTGGGACTAGCGGGAACCTACGAGCAGTACTTC
CASRLGLAGTYEQYF
>TRBD1|TRBV6-6|-|TRBJ2-5|15
TGTGCCAGCAGTTACCCAGGACAGGGGTACGAGACCCAGTACTTC
CASSYPGQGYETQYF
>TRBD1|TRBV28|once|TRBJ2-7|13
TGTGCCAGCAGTCCCCCGACAGGGTACGAGCAGTACTTC
CASSPPTGYEQYF
>TRBD1|TRBV6-1|large|TRBJ2-1|14
TGTGCCAGCAGCAAGACAGGGGCGGTTAATGAGCAGTTCTTC
CASSKTGAVNEQFF
>TRBD1|TRBV7-3|-|TRBJ2-2|14
TGTGCCAGCTCCGCGGACAGGGGGACCGGGGAGCTGTTTTTT
CASSADRGTGELFF
>TRBD2|TRBV27|-|TRBJ2-7|16
TGTGCCAGCAGTTCCCCAAACGGGAGGGCCCAGTTCGAGCAGTACTTC
CASSSPNGRAQFEQYF
>TRBD1|TRBV18|-|TRBJ1-2|14
TGTGCCAGCTCTCCGGGACAGGGACCCTATGGCTACACCTTC
CASSPGQGPYGYTF
>-|TRBV27|-|TRBJ2-7|15
TGTGCCAGCAGTCAACTAGGGGGACGATCCCTCGAGCAGTACTTC
CASSQLGGRSLEQYF
>-|TRBV27|-|TRBJ2-7|14
TGTGCCAGCAGTTTTGGAACTAGGACGCGCGAGCAGTACTTC
CASSFGTRTREQYF
>-|TRBV6-1|-|TRBJ1-5|15
TGTGCCAGCAGTGAAGCGCTCGGGTTACATCAGCCCCAGCATTTT
CASSEALGLHQPQHF
>TRBD1|TRBV5-1|-|TRBJ1-4|15
TGCGCCAGCAGCCTTGACAGGGTGGCTAATGAAAAACTGTTTTTT
CASSLDRVANEKLFF
>-|TRBV5-1|-|TRBJ1-4|14
TGCGCCAGCAGCCCAGGGGCAACTAATGAAAAACTGTTTTTT
CASSPGATNEKLFF
>-|TRBV4-1|-|TRBJ1-4|15
TGCGCCAGCAGCCAAACGGACAGTCATAATGAAAAACTGTTTTTT
CASSQTDSHNEKLFF
>TRBD1|TRBV7-3|-|TRBJ2-5|15
TGTGCCAGCAGCCCCACCAGGGGGCCAGGAGGGACCCAGTACTTC
CASSPTRGPGGTQYF
>-|TRBV5-8|-|TRBJ1-1|13
TGTGCCAGCAGCTCCCAGGTGAACACTGAAGCTTTCTTT
CASSSQVNTEAFF
>-|TRBV10-3|-|TRBJ2-5|16
TGTGCCATCAGTCCCACTCAACAGGGTCTACAAGAGACCCAGTACTTC
CAISPTQQGLQETQYF
>-|TRBV28|-|TRBJ2-1|13
TGTGCCAGCAGATCCCAGGGTAGCAATGAGCAGTTCTTC
CASRSQGSNEQFF
>TRBD2|TRBV7-2|-|TRBJ2-7|15
TGTGCCAGCAGCTTTTCTAGCGGGAACTACTACGAGCAGTACTTC
CASSFSSGNYYEQYF
>-|TRBV7-9|-|TRBJ2-2|17
TGTGCCAGCAGCTCTAGGGACCTAACAGGGTTCACCGGGGAGCTGTTTTTT
CASSSRDLTGFTGELFF
>TRBD1|TRBV19|-|TRBJ1-1|14
TGTGCCAGTCAACCGGGACAGGGCGACCCTGAAGCTTTCTTT
CASQPGQGDPEAFF
>-|TRBV25-1|-|TRBJ2-7|14
TGTGCCAGCAGTGAGCCGGGTATGGCCCACGAGCAGTACTTC
CASSEPGMAHEQYF
>-|TRBV18|few|TRBJ1-3|14
TGTGCCAGCTCACTCGGTTCCTCTGGAAACACCATATATTTT
CASSLGSSGNTIYF
>-|TRBV5-4|-|TRBJ1-6|14
TGTGCCAGCAGCTTCGGAGGGGACTATTCACCCCTCCACTTT
CASSFGGDYSPLHF
>TRBD2|TRBV5-4|-|TRBJ2-2|17
TGTGCCAGCAGCCCAACCGGAGGCGGGAGCTTTCACGGGGAGCTGTTTTTT
CASSPTGGGSFHGELFF
>TRBD2|TRBV9|-|TRBJ2-5|15
TGTGCCAGCAGCGTCAACCCTAGCGGACAAGAGACCCAGTACTTC
CASSVNPSGQETQYF
>-|TRBV7-2|-|TRBJ1-2|16
TGTGCCAGCAGCCAGGCGGGGGGTGGGTACAACTATGGCTACACCTTC
CASSQAGGGYNYGYTF
>-|TRBV25-1|-|TRBJ1-4|15
TGTGCCAGCAGTGATCAGACAGGCCCTGATGAAAAACTGTTTTTT
CASSDQTGPDEKLFF
>-|TRBV5-1|-|TRBJ2-2|15
TGCGCCAGCAGCCCCGAGGCGTTGAACACCGGGGAGCTGTTTTTT
CASSPEALNTGELFF
>TRBD2|TRBV6-6|-|TRBJ2-7|12
TGTGCCCACGGGAGGGGTACCTACGAGCAGTACTTC
CAHGRGTYEQYF